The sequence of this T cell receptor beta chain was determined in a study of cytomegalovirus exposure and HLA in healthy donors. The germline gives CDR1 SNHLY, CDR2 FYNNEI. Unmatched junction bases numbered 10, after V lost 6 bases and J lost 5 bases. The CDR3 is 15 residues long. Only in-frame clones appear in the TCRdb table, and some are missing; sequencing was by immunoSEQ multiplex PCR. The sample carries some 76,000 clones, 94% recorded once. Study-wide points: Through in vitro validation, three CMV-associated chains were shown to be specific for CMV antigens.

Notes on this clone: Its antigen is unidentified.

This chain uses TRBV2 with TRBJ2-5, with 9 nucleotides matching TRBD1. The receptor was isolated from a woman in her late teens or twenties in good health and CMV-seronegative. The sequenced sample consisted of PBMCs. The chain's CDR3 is CASRPGTGRTETQYF. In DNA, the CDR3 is TGTGCCAGCAGGCCCGGGACAGGGAGAACCGAGACCCAGTACTTC.